What follows are 21 T cell receptor beta chains derived from one specimen sequenced in a study of blood T cell repertoires in COVID-19. The data were produced by immunoSEQ multiplex PCR, yet TCRdb's version contains in-frame clones alone and is incomplete. Among fewer than 350,000 clones listed, about nine tenths were seen once. Sequencing used PBMCs or T cells enriched from blood (not recorded which). These receptors were obtained from a woman in her thirties or forties who had recovered from COVID-19.

This chain links TRBV20-1 with TRBJ2-4; TRBD2 agrees at 11 bases. This CDR3 contains 14 residues. Germline CDR1 DFQATT, CDR2 SNEGSKA (reference sequence). Unmatched junction bases numbered 4, after V lost 3 bases and J lost 6 bases. CDR3 amino acids: CSASPSGRRNIQYF. The CDR3 DNA follows: TGCAGTGCTAGTCCTAGCGGGAGGAGAAACATTCAGTACTTC.

The V gene is TRBV30, the J gene TRBJ2-5; the D is unclear. Trimming took 4 bases from V and 1 from J, leaving 10 bases between them. The CDR3 is 13 residues long. Per germline, CDR1 GTSNPN and CDR2 SVGIG (reference sequence). The CDR3 here is CAWNRLLQETQYF. The CDR3 DNA reads TGTGCCTGGAACAGATTACTCCAAGAGACCCAGTACTTC.

The chain joins TRBV5-4 to TRBJ1-2; maybe TRBD1 (6 bases). Germline assignment: CDR1 SGHNT and CDR2 YYREEE (reference sequence). Trimming cost V 0 bases and J 4 bases, with 7 bases left between them. The CDR3 has 13 amino acids. CDR3 amino acids: CASSLAGVYGYTF. The CDR3 DNA reads TGTGCCAGCAGCTTGGCAGGGGTCTATGGCTACACCTTC.

This chain links TRBV18 with TRBJ2-2; 9 bases agree with TRBD1. V was clipped by 6 bases and J by 4 bases; unmatched bases: 6. Looked up from germline, CDR1 is KGHSH and CDR2 is LQKENI. The CDR3 extends over 15 amino acids. The CDR3 is CASSGGTGTTGELFF. For the CDR3, the DNA is TGTGCCAGCTCCGGGGGGACAGGGACCACCGGGGAGCTGTTTTTT.

This chain connects TRBV7-9 to TRBJ1-1, with D tentatively TRBD1 (6 bases). The CDR3 is 17 residues long. In germline, CDR1 is SEHNR, CDR2 FQNEAQ (reference sequence). Trimming took 7 bases from V and 1 from J, leaving 22 bases between them. CDR3 coding DNA: TGTGCCAGCACCCTAAGCTTATCAGGGGACGGGAACACTGAAGCTTTCTTT. Amino acid sequence: CASTLSLSGDGNTEAFF.

The chain uses TRBV28 and TRBJ2-7, with TRBD2 identical over 13 bases. Trimming cost V 5 bases and J 7 bases; bases outside gene matches: 5. Germline loops: CDR1 MDHEN, CDR2 SYDVKM. The CDR3 is 14 amino acids. Written as DNA, the CDR3 is TGTGCCAGCAGTAGGACTAGCGGGGGCCTGGAGCAGTACTTC. It encodes CASSRTSGGLEQYF. The entire variable domain, with the rest obtained from reference TRBV28 and TRBJ2-7, is as follows: DVKVTQSSRYLVKRTGEKVFLECVQDMDHENMFWYRQDPGLGLRLIYFSYDVKMKEKGDIPEGYSVSREKKERFSLILESASTNQTSMYLCASSRTSGGLEQYFGPGTRLTVT.

The chain uses TRBV5-1 and TRBJ2-1; tentatively, D is TRBD2 (6 bases). The CDR3 length is 15 residues. The germline V gene has CDR1 SGHRS and CDR2 YFSETQ. V was trimmed by 3 bases and J by 8 bases, leaving 18 bases between them. The CDR3 is CASSSGGRGFYEQFF. The CDR3 DNA sequence: TGCGCCAGCAGCTCCGGAGGGCGGGGTTTCTATGAGCAGTTCTTC.

On this clone: Other DNA sequences of this sample code for an identical CDR3. The CDR3 DNA is TGCGCCAGCAGCCCAGGGCAGGGCGATCAGCCCCAGCATTTT. Amino acid sequence: CASSPGQGDQPQHF. The chain uses TRBV5-1 and TRBJ1-5, with D perhaps matching TRBD1 (5 bases). V was clipped by 4 bases and J by 5 bases, with 13 bases between them. The CDR3 loop spans 14 amino acids. From germline, CDR1 is SGHRS and CDR2 YFSETQ.

J is TRBJ2-2 and V is TRBV7-2, with a weak D call TRBD2 (6 bases). The CDR3 is made up of 16 amino acids. Germline CDR1 SGHTA, CDR2 FQGNSA. Trimming took 1 base from V and 4 from J, leaving 13 bases between them. CDR3 coding DNA: TGTGCCAGCAGCTTAGTTTCGCTAGCGAGCACCGGGGAGCTGTTTTTT. Translated: CASSLVSLASTGELFF. The full variable domain, with the rest looked up from reference TRBV7-2 and TRBJ2-2, is GAGVSQSPSNKVTEKGKDVELRCDPISGHTALYWYRQSLGQGLEFLIYFQGNSAPDKSGLPSDRFSAERTGGSVSTLTIQRTQQEDSAVYLCASSLVSLASTGELFFGEGSRLTVL.

The table lists this clone with a count of one. The chain uses TRBV3-1 (or the pseudogene TRBV3-2) and TRBJ2-1, with TRBD2 identical over 8 bases. The V and J ends lost 2 bases and 0 bases, in that order; junction bases with no gene match: 0. The CDR3 consists of 15 residues. The germline V gene encodes CDR1 LGHDT and CDR2 YNNKEL (reference sequence). The CDR3 sequence is CASSQLAGSYNEQFF. The CDR3 DNA follows: TGTGCCAGCAGCCAACTAGCGGGCTCCTACAATGAGCAGTTCTTC.

The chain carries TRBV5-1 and TRBJ1-1; 7 bases agree with TRBD1. There are 13 residues in the CDR3. With 0 bases clipped from V and 10 bases from J, the junction kept 6 bases outside the gene matches. Germline CDR1 and CDR2: SGHRS and YFSETQ. The CDR3 region has the DNA TGCGCCAGCAGCTTGGAAAGGGGGCGCCCAGCTTTCTTT. This encodes CASSLERGRPAFF.

This sequence joins TRBV6-5 and TRBJ2-7; D might be TRBD1 (5 bases). Germline assignment: CDR1 MNHEY and CDR2 SVGAGI. V lost 7 bases and J 2 bases, leaving 18 bases between the germline ends. The CDR3 has 15 amino acids. DNA of the CDR3: TGTGCCAGCACCAAGACCAGGGCGCGAACCTACGAGCAGTACTTC. Amino acid sequence: CASTKTRARTYEQYF.

V usage is TRBV5-6 and J usage is TRBJ2-1, with D possibly matching TRBD1 (5 bases). V was trimmed by 2 bases and J by 4 bases, leaving 13 bases between them. CDR3 size: 15 residues. Germline assignment: CDR1 SGHDT and CDR2 YYEEEE. The CDR3 here is CASSFRAFSYNEQFF. CDR3 DNA: TGTGCCAGCAGCTTCAGGGCCTTCTCTTACAATGAGCAGTTCTTC.

The chain is built from TRBV30 and TRBJ1-1; no definite D call. The CDR3 has 13 amino acids. CDR1 and CDR2 from the germline V gene are GTSNPN and SVGIG (reference sequence). Trimming removed 0 bases at V and 1 base at J, with 6 bases between. CDR3 in DNA: TGTGCCTGGAGTGTAGAGCAGAACACTGAAGCTTTCTTT. Its protein is CAWSVEQNTEAFF.

The genes are TRBV5-1 and TRBJ1-3; the D gene is possibly TRBD1 (6 bases). Germline CDR1 reads SGHRS; CDR2 reads YFSETQ. The germline V and J ends were trimmed by 1 base and 15 bases, with 14 bases remaining between them. The CDR3 contains 12 residues. CDR3 region: CASSLYGGRGYF. The CDR3 nucleotides read TGCGCCAGCAGCTTGTATGGGGGCAGGGGATATTTT.

The chain recombines TRBV19 with TRBJ1-5; 8 positions agree with TRBD1. CDR3 length equals 16 residues. CDR1 and CDR2 (germline): LNHDA, SQIVND (reference sequence). Unmatched junction bases numbered 5, after V lost 4 bases and J lost 0 bases. The CDR3 sequence is CASSTQQGGSNQPQHF. In DNA, the CDR3 is TGTGCCAGTAGTACCCAACAGGGGGGTAGCAATCAGCCCCAGCATTTT.

This clone has only one observation. The chain carries TRBV7-9 and TRBJ1-2; the D gene is possibly TRBD1 (5 bases). CDR1 is SEHNR, CDR2 FQNEAQ, per germline (reference sequence). There are 13 residues in the CDR3. With 3 bases removed from V and 8 bases from J, the gap between germline ends came to 13 bases. In DNA, the CDR3 is TGTGCCAGCAGCTTCGAGCAGGGCCACGGCTACACCTTC. This sequence encodes CASSFEQGHGYTF.

This chain joins TRBV18 and TRBJ1-2, with D possibly being TRBD1 (5 bases). From germline, CDR1 is KGHSH and CDR2 LQKENI. The V and J ends lost 3 bases and 3 bases respectively, with 14 bases between them. The CDR3 is 15 residues long. CDR3 in DNA: TGTGCCAGCTCACCGGGGCCCGTGGTTGACTATGGCTACACCTTC. Its translation: CASSPGPVVDYGYTF.

This clone appeared a few times. The genes are TRBV5-4 and TRBJ2-2; 8 bases fit TRBD1. V shed 0 bases and J 4 bases; nucleotides not matched to a gene: 8. This CDR3 is 17 amino acids long. CDR1 is SGHNT and CDR2 is YYREEE in the germline V gene (reference sequence). The DNA of the CDR3 is TGTGCCAGCAGCTTGGGGGCCGGGACAGGCTTCACCGGGGAGCTGTTTTTT. This gives the protein CASSLGAGTGFTGELFF.

This sequence joins TRBV7-2 and TRBJ1-5, with 9 positions matching TRBD1. The ends lost 4 bases at V and 3 bases at J; junction bases unmatched: 4. The germline V gene encodes CDR1 SGHTA and CDR2 FQGNSA. The CDR3 contains 15 residues. CDR3 sequence: CASSSGQGYNQPQHF. The CDR3 nucleotides are TGTGCCAGCAGCTCGGGACAGGGTTACAATCAGCCCCAGCATTTT.

The chain uses TRBV5-6 and TRBJ2-5; D perhaps matches TRBD1 (6 bases). The V gene lost 6 bases and the J gene lost 5 bases, with 14 bases spanning the gap. Germline V gene lookup returns CDR1 SGHDT and CDR2 YYEEEE. The CDR3 length is 13 residues. The CDR3 DNA follows: TGTGCCAGCAACACACAGGGTCGGGAGACCCAGTACTTC. This gives the protein CASNTQGRETQYF.